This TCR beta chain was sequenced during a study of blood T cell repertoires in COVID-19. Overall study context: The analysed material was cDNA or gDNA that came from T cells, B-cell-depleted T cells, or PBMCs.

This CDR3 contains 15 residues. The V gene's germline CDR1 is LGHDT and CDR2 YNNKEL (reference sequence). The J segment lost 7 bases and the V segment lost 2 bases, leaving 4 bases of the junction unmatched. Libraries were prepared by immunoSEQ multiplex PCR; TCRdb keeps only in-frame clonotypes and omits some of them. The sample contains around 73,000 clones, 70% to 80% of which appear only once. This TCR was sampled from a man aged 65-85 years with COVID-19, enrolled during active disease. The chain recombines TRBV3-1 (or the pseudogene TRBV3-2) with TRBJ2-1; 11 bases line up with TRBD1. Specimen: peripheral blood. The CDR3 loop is CASSQKGTGGNEQFF. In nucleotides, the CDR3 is TGTGCCAGCAGCCAAAAAGGGACAGGGGGTAATGAGCAGTTCTTC.